This TCR beta chain came from a study of breast tumors, draining lymph nodes, adjacent tissues. Regarding the study as a whole: Most tumor T cells seemingly derive from lymph node, then expand in tumor. Luminal-like breast cancer showed significantly greater tumor-nontumor repertoire similarity than basal-like breast cancer did. Tumors had less TCR diversity than lymph nodes, more than nontumor tissue. The lymph node origin of tumor T cells was framed as consistent with a hypothesis, not demonstrated.

As to this clonotype: Antigen: not known.

TCRdb analysed the multiplex PCR reads with MiXCR anew, one entry per CDR3 protein. The profile shows about 270,000 distinct CDR3 sequences, 30% of them singletons. Breast cancer patients provided tissue from their axillary draining lymph nodes. The material sequenced was axillary lymph node tissue. This TCR came from a female donor with breast cancer. Some clones in this sample may be carry-over from other donors' samples.

The CDR3 loop is CASSLNGVSGNTIYF. CDR3 coding DNA: TGTGCCAGCAGTTTAAATGGTGTCTCTGGAAACACCATATATTTT. The J gene is TRBJ1-3, the V gene TRBV27, with D unresolved. The germline V gene encodes CDR1 MNHEY and CDR2 SMNVEV (reference sequence). CDR3 length equals 15 residues. Trimming stripped 2 bases from V and 0 bases from J, with 8 bases between.